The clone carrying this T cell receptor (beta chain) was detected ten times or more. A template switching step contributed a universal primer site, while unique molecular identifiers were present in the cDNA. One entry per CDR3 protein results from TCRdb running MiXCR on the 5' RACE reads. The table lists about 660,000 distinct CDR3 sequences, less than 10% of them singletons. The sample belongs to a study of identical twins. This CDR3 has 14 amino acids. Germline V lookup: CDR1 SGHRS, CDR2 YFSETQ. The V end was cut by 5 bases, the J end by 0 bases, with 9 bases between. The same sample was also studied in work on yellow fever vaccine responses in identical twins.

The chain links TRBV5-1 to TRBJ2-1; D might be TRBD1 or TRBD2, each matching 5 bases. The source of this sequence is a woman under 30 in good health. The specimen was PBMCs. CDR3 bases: TGCGCCAGCAGGTACGGGACCTCCTACAATGAGCAGTTCTTC. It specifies CASRYGTSYNEQFF.